The clone carrying this TCR beta chain was seen a few times. The record originates from a study of blood T cell repertoires in COVID-19. Study as a whole: Samples of COVID-19 (acute and convalescent) were obtained from the United States, Italy and Spain.

Methods used by the authors: By means of reference gene primer amplification, nucleated cell counts were estimated. Only in-frame clones appear in the TCRdb table, and some are missing; sequencing was by immunoSEQ multiplex PCR. The V and J calls and clone size come from that table; D and trimming were worked out from the DNA. The profile shows about 120,000 clones, 85% to 90% of them singletons. This receptor was taken from a man in his 70s with active or convalescent COVID-19. Sequencing was performed on peripheral blood.

The CDR3 sequence is CASQVGDLRAEAFF. The CDR3 DNA reads TGTGCCAGCCAAGTAGGGGATCTTAGGGCTGAAGCTTTCTTT. The chain joins TRBV5-5 to TRBJ1-1; possible D gene TRBD1, 5 bases. Trimming shortened V by 7 bases and J by 6 bases, and 19 bases separated the two germline ends. In germline, CDR1 is SGHKS, CDR2 YYEKEE (reference sequence). CDR3 length: 14 amino acids.